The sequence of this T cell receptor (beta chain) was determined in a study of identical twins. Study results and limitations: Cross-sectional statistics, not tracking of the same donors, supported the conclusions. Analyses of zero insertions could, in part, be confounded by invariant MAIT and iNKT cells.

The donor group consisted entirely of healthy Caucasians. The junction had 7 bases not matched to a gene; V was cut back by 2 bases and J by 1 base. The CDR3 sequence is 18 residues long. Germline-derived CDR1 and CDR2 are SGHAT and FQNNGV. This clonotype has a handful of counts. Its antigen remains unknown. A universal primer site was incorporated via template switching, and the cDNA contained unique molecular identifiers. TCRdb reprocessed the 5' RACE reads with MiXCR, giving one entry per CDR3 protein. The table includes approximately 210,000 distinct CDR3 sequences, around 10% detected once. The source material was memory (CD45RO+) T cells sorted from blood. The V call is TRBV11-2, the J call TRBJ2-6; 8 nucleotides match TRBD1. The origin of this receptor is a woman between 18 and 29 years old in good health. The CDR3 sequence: CASSLIGQGASGANVLTF. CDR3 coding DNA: TGTGCCAGCAGCTTAATCGGACAGGGAGCGTCTGGGGCCAACGTCCTGACTTTC.